These 17 T cell receptor beta chains came from one sample sequenced in a study of post-analysis software for immune sequencing data. Prepared TCR beta cDNA libraries contained unique molecular identifiers. TCRdb analysed the PCR reads with MiXCR anew, one entry per CDR3 protein. The repertoire consists of about 460,000 distinct CDR3 sequences, with 45% occurring once and the leading ten covering 9% to 14%. Study-wide points: There were five or six TRBV segments more frequent in patients than controls, and TRBV5-6, TRBV5-1 and TRBV20-1 were among them.

These receptors' targets are unknown. Sequencing was done on a sample of blood. These TCRs come from a girl under 18 with multiple sclerosis.

Of note for this clonotype: An end of the junction differs from the germline gene, which may be a read error. The rearrangement uses TRBV7-2 and TRBJ1-2; weak D call: TRBD1 (6 bases). Germline V CDR1 and CDR2: SGHTA, FQGNSA. This CDR3 region has 12 residues. The DNA of the CDR3 is TGTGCCAGCAGCAGGGGGATAGATGGTTACACCTTC. Its protein product is CASSRGIDGYTF.

This chain connects TRBV5-1 to TRBJ1-1, with 7 bases lining up with TRBD1. V lost 7 bases to trimming and J lost 0 bases; unmatched junction nucleotides: 3. CDR1 SGHRS and CDR2 YFSETQ come from the germline V gene. The CDR3 covers 13 residues. CDR3 sequence reads: CASYDRVNTEAFF. CDR3 DNA: TGCGCCAGCTATGACAGGGTGAACACTGAAGCTTTCTTT.

For this clonotype: One junction end does not reproduce the germline sequence, and a read error may be involved. This chain uses TRBV27 with TRBJ2-3; a weak D match, TRBD1 (6 bases). The germline CDR1 and CDR2 sequences are MNHEY and SMNVEV (reference sequence). The CDR3 runs to 15 residues. CDR3 region: CASSRGQPHTDTRYF. As DNA, the CDR3 is TGTGCCAGCAGCCGCGGACAGCCCCACACAGATACGCGGTATTTT.

V is TRBV9 and J is TRBJ2-5, with TRBD1 matching over 8 bases. There are 13 residues in the CDR3. J gave up 5 bases and V 4 bases, and 4 bases lay outside the gene matches. CDR1 and CDR2 from the germline V gene are SGDLS and YYNGEE. Here the CDR3 reads CASSMDRAETQYF. The CDR3 bases are TGTGCCAGCAGCATGGACAGGGCTGAGACCCAGTACTTC. Full variable domain (remainder filled in from reference TRBV9 and TRBJ2-5): DSGVTQTPKHLITATGQRVTLRCSPRSGDLSVYWYQQSLDQGLQFLIQYYNGEERAKGNILERFSAQQFPDLHSELNLSSLELGDSALYFCASSMDRAETQYFGPGTRLLVL.

This clonotype was found a few times. V gene TRBV5-1 combines with J gene TRBJ2-1; D is unclear. Germline V CDR1 and CDR2: SGHRS, YFSETQ. This CDR3 is built from 13 residues. V was pared by 4 bases and J by 6 bases, with 11 bases between. CDR3 amino acids: CASSPGHINEQFF. CDR3 DNA: TGCGCCAGCAGCCCTGGCCACATCAATGAGCAGTTCTTC.

CDR3 protein: CASGGGGSMNTEAFF. The CDR3 coding sequence is TGTGCCAGCGGAGGAGGCGGAAGCATGAACACTGAAGCTTTCTTT. This sequence joins TRBV6-6 and TRBJ1-1; D gene unclear. Germline values: CDR1 MNHNY, CDR2 SVGAGI (reference sequence). V shed 8 bases and J shed 0 bases, with 16 bases lying between them. The CDR3 consists of 15 residues.

This clonotype has only a few counts. V usage is TRBV5-1 and J usage is TRBJ2-5; TRBD2 matches 9 bases. This CDR3 region has 15 residues. The ends lost 3 bases at V and 5 bases at J; junction bases unmatched: 8. Germline lookup yields CDR1 SGHRS and CDR2 YFSETQ. Written as DNA, the CDR3 is TGCGCCAGCAGCTCCTTAGCGGGAGTTGTGGAGACCCAGTACTTC. Its protein product is CASSSLAGVVETQYF.

As regards this clonotype: The junction differs from germline at one of its ends, possibly a read error. The chain joins TRBV5-1 to TRBJ1-1; possible D gene TRBD1, 6 bases. The CDR3 is made up of 15 amino acids. Germline CDR1 is SGHRS and CDR2 is YFSETQ. As DNA, the CDR3 is TGCGCCAGCAGCTTGGTAGGGACACCGGACACTGAACCTTTCTTT. This gives the protein CASSLVGTPDTEPFF. Using reference TRBV5-1 and TRBJ1-1 for the parts outside the CDR3, the full variable domain is KAGVTQTPRYLIKTRGQQVTLSCSPISGHRSVSWYQQTPGQGLQFLFEYFSETQRNKGNFPGRFSGRQFSNSRSEMNVSTLELGDSALYLCASSLVGTPDTEPFFGQGTRLTVV.

This chain connects TRBV4-2 to TRBJ2-1, with D maybe TRBD2 (5 bases). The length of the CDR3 is 12 residues. Trimming left V 1 base short and J 9 bases short, with 7 bases between. Germline V lookup: CDR1 LGHNA, CDR2 YNFKEQ. The chain's CDR3 is CASSQARGEQFF. The CDR3 coding sequence is TGTGCCAGCAGCCAAGCCCGGGGTGAGCAGTTCTTC.

The chain has TRBV24-1 and TRBJ2-1; 14 bases are shared with TRBD2. Germline CDR1 KGHDR, CDR2 SFDVKD. This CDR3 has 17 amino acids. J gave up 8 bases and V 4 bases, and 9 bases lay outside the gene matches. The CDR3 reads CATSDIAGTSGSYEQFF. The CDR3, as DNA: TGTGCCACCAGTGACATAGCCGGGACTAGCGGGAGCTATGAGCAGTTCTTC.

This clonotype has only a few counts. The chain has TRBV20-1 and TRBJ1-2; D is ambiguous. Per germline, CDR1 DFQATT and CDR2 SNEGSKA (reference sequence). The CDR3 has 13 residues. Trimming removed 0 bases at V and 2 bases at J, with 7 bases between. The CDR3 DNA sequence: TGCAGTGCTAGAGAGGGCATAAACTATGGCTACACCTTC. This gives the protein CSAREGINYGYTF.

The CDR3 loop reads CASSPSRARLQETQYF. CDR3 coding DNA: TGTGCCAGCAGTCCCTCCCGGGCCAGACTCCAAGAGACCCAGTACTTC. The chain has TRBV6-1 and TRBJ2-5; no clear D gene. V lost 5 bases and J 1 base, leaving 17 bases between the germline ends. The CDR3 covers 16 residues. Germline CDR1 and CDR2: MNHNS and SASEGT.

The chain employs TRBV6-4 and TRBJ1-5, with no clear D. This CDR3 comprises 15 residues. V lost 0 bases to trimming and J lost 2 bases, with 8 bases between them. Germline V gene sequence: CDR1 MRHNA, CDR2 SNTAGT. The CDR3 bases are TGTGCCAGCAGTGACTCTCATGATGGCAATCAGCCCCAGCATTTT. This sequence encodes CASSDSHDGNQPQHF.

This chain connects TRBV20-1 to TRBJ2-3; D is unclear. The germline CDR1 and CDR2 sequences are DFQATT and SNEGSKA (reference sequence). CDR3 size: 10 residues. The V end was cut by 3 bases, the J end by 6 bases, with 4 bases between. The CDR3 nucleotides read TGCAGTGCTAGGGTCGATACGCAGTATTTT. This codes for CSARVDTQYF.

The chain uses TRBV25-1 and TRBJ2-6; D uncertain. CDR1 and CDR2 from the germline V gene are MGHDK and SYGVNS. V lost 2 bases, J lost 2 bases, and 7 bases lay in between. The CDR3 contains 15 residues. CDR3: CASSENKAGANVLTF. The CDR3 nucleotides read TGTGCCAGCAGTGAAAACAAAGCTGGGGCCAACGTCCTGACTTTC.

V usage is TRBV6-1 and J usage is TRBJ1-2, with 9 bases aligning to TRBD1. V lost 3 bases, J lost 7 bases, and 9 bases stayed unmatched. This CDR3 contains 15 residues. Germline loops: CDR1 MNHNS, CDR2 SASEGT. CDR3 protein: CASSDPQGAIGGYTF. DNA for the CDR3: TGTGCCAGCAGTGACCCACAGGGGGCGATAGGTGGCTACACCTTC.

This rearrangement joins TRBV20-1 to TRBJ2-1; 8 positions agree with TRBD1. V trimming: 7 bases; J trimming: 8 bases; junction bases outside the gene matches: 4. Germline V gene data show CDR1 as DFQATT and CDR2 as SNEGSKA (reference sequence). This CDR3 is 11 amino acids long. Here the CDR3 DNA reads TGCAGTGACAGGGGGACGGATGAGCAGTTCTTC. Its protein product is CSDRGTDEQFF.